The clone carrying this T cell receptor (beta chain) occurred many times. Antigen: not known. This sample was taken from a study of T cells after yellow fever vaccination. Study-level findings and limits: Reappearance after the booster was observed for most primary-vaccination clones (about 95% CD4, approximately 90% CD8).

TCRdb reprocessed the 5' RACE reads via MiXCR and lists one record per CDR3 protein. The sample records a few hundred thousand distinct CDR3 sequences, 8.1% being singletons. Sequences were derived from PBMCs, sampled roughly 46 days after the first yellow fever vaccination. This receptor was taken from a man aged 18 to 30 who received the YFV17D yellow fever vaccine.

The CDR3 loop is CSASGTNSPLHF. The CDR3 DNA is TGCAGTGCTAGCGGGACTAATTCACCCCTCCACTTT. The rearrangement joins TRBV20-1 to TRBJ1-6, with a weak D call TRBD1 (5 bases). This CDR3 region has 12 residues. V dropped 3 bases and J dropped 6 bases, with 6 bases sitting between them. Germline values: CDR1 DFQATT, CDR2 SNEGSKA (reference sequence).